What follows are 3 T cell receptor beta chains derived from one specimen sequenced in a study of glioma-infiltrating T cells after dendritic cell vaccination. TCRdb keeps only in-frame clones here, not all; method: immunoSEQ multiplex PCR. Altogether about 64,000 clones are present, more than 75% being singletons, with the ten largest covering about 8.9%. The sample here was blood, taken before dendritic cell vaccination. These receptor sequences come from a human donor with glioblastoma.

This chain uses TRBV28 with TRBJ2-5, with TRBD1 identical over 8 bases. Germline V lookup: CDR1 MDHEN, CDR2 SYDVKM. V lost 4 bases and J lost 4; bases outside the gene matches: 2. The CDR3 loop spans 13 amino acids. For the CDR3, the DNA is TGTGCCAGCAGTTCAGGGGGCGGAGAGACCCAGTACTTC. It specifies CASSSGGGETQYF.

The CDR3 here is CASSSRSQETQYF. In nucleotides, the CDR3 is TGTGCCAGCAGCTCCCGGTCACAAGAGACCCAGTACTTC. This sequence joins TRBV5-4 and TRBJ2-5; D call uncertain. The CDR3 has 13 residues. V dropped 3 bases and J dropped 2 bases, with 8 bases sitting between them. The germline CDR1 and CDR2 sequences are SGHNT and YYREEE (reference sequence).

This clone came up many times. The V gene is TRBV27, the J gene TRBJ2-7; D is ambiguous. This CDR3 contains 13 residues. Looked up from germline, CDR1 is MNHEY and CDR2 is SMNVEV (reference sequence). The V gene lost 5 bases and the J gene lost 0 bases, with 8 bases spanning the gap. CDR3 coding DNA: TGTGCCAGCAGTCCCTATAGCTCCTACGAGCAGTACTTC. Translating gives CASSPYSSYEQYF.